The 3 T cell receptor beta chains below all came from one sample that was sequenced in a study of T cell responses to AZD1222 COVID-19 vaccine. The method was immunoSEQ multiplex PCR; TCRdb's version includes in-frame clones alone and lacks a portion of them. The repertoire consists of approximately 100,000 clones, with approximately 91% occurring once and the leading ten covering roughly a sixth. Source: peripheral blood, taken on day 0 of AZD1222 vaccination. The receptors stem from an adult in good health.

The V call is TRBV16, the J call TRBJ1-3; no clear D gene. Trimming left V 0 bases short and J 4 bases short, with 7 bases between. This CDR3 comprises 14 residues. CDR1 and CDR2 from the germline V gene are KGHSY and FQNENV. DNA for the CDR3: TGTGCCAGCAGCCAATCGGCAGCCGGAAACACCATATATTTT. It codes for CASSQSAAGNTIYF.

The rearrangement uses TRBV11-2 and TRBJ1-2; 7 nucleotides align to TRBD1. The CDR3 has 15 residues. CDR1 SGHAT and CDR2 FQNNGV come from the germline V gene. The V and J ends lost 4 bases and 8 bases, in that order; junction bases with no gene match: 13. The CDR3 is CASSSLTGRVGGYTF. In DNA form, the CDR3 reads TGTGCCAGCAGCTCGTTGACAGGGAGGGTCGGAGGCTACACCTTC.

The chain uses TRBV10-2 and TRBJ1-2; D possibly corresponds to TRBD1 (5 bases). CDR1 is WSHSY, CDR2 SAAADI, per germline. This CDR3 comprises 18 residues. The V end lost 7 bases, the J end lost 7 bases, and 31 bases lay between the germline ends. The CDR3 region has the DNA TGCGCCAGCACAACTGGGGGGTTGATCCCATCCCCAGTACGTGGCTACACCTTC. Residues: CASTTGGLIPSPVRGYTF.